A selection of T cell receptor beta chains follows, all from one sample in a study of T cells in localized non-small cell lung cancer. Measured with immunoSEQ multiplex PCR; TCRdb has only the in-frame clones, and not every one. The sample consists of tens of thousands of clones, 70% to 90% of them appearing once. This sample comprised peripheral blood, obtained before any cancer treatment. These receptors were taken from a woman between 35 and 75 years old with stage I squamous cell lung carcinoma. Each CDR3 is given with its conserved first and last residue. Each record gives: J gene, clone size, D gene, V gene, CDR3 DNA, CDR3 protein. D genes are given only for firm matches. Expanded clones get a size class; other rows say once, few or many, or leave the size out.

J gene: TRBJ1-3; clone size: -; D gene: -; V gene: TRBV30; CDR3 DNA: TGTGCCTGGGGGGCCTTCTCTGGAAACACCATATATTTT; CDR3 protein: CAWGAFSGNTIYF
J gene: TRBJ1-2; clone size: -; D gene: -; V gene: TRBV18; CDR3 DNA: TGTGCCAGCTCGCGTCGGGAGGGTTTGATTCAGGGCTACACCTTC; CDR3 protein: CASSRREGLIQGYTF
J gene: TRBJ2-2; clone size: -; D gene: -; V gene: TRBV5-5; CDR3 DNA: TGTGCCAGCAGCACCCCAGAGGCCTCGAACACTGGGGAGCTGTTTTTT; CDR3 protein: CASSTPEASNTGELFF
J gene: TRBJ2-7; clone size: -; D gene: -; V gene: TRBV5-1; CDR3 DNA: TGCGCCAGCAGCTTGGAGACGACCCCCTACGAGCAGTACTTC; CDR3 protein: CASSLETTPYEQYF
J gene: TRBJ1-1; clone size: -; D gene: -; V gene: TRBV9; CDR3 DNA: TGTGCCAGCAGCGTAGATCAGAGATCCTATTCTGAAGCTTTCTTT; CDR3 protein: CASSVDQRSYSEAFF
J gene: TRBJ2-1; clone size: -; D gene: -; V gene: TRBV4-1; CDR3 DNA: TGCGCCAGCAGCCAAGCTACCTACAATGAGCAGTTCTTC; CDR3 protein: CASSQATYNEQFF
J gene: TRBJ2-5; clone size: -; D gene: -; V gene: TRBV5-1; CDR3 DNA: TGCGCCAGCAGCTTGGGTGGAGGGGCGGTGGAGACCCAGTACTTC; CDR3 protein: CASSLGGGAVETQYF
J gene: TRBJ2-7; clone size: -; D gene: -; V gene: TRBV11-3; CDR3 DNA: TGTGCCAGCAGCCCAGACAGGTTCTCCTACGAGCAGTACTTC; CDR3 protein: CASSPDRFSYEQYF
J gene: TRBJ1-2; clone size: -; D gene: TRBD1; V gene: TRBV20-1; CDR3 DNA: TGCAGTGCACGACAGGGAGGAGGCTACACCTTC; CDR3 protein: CSARQGGGYTF
J gene: TRBJ1-2; clone size: few; D gene: -; V gene: TRBV11-2; CDR3 DNA: TGTGCCAGCAGCCCCGGACAACCAGGGGGCTACACCTTC; CDR3 protein: CASSPGQPGGYTF
J gene: TRBJ1-2; clone size: -; D gene: TRBD1; V gene: TRBV18; CDR3 DNA: TGTGCCAGCTCACCCCTCGGGACAGACTATGGCTACACCTTC; CDR3 protein: CASSPLGTDYGYTF
J gene: TRBJ2-1; clone size: once; D gene: TRBD2; V gene: TRBV29-1; CDR3 DNA: TGCAGCGTTGAAGATTACAGCGGGGGGGGCGGTGAGCAGTTCTTC; CDR3 protein: CSVEDYSGGGGEQFF
J gene: TRBJ2-5; clone size: -; D gene: -; V gene: TRBV5-6; CDR3 DNA: TGTGCCAGCAGCTTTGCGGGGACCGAGACCCAGTACTTC; CDR3 protein: CASSFAGTETQYF
J gene: TRBJ1-2; clone size: -; D gene: -; V gene: TRBV30; CDR3 DNA: TGTGCCTGGAGTATGGGAGACGGCTACACCTTC; CDR3 protein: CAWSMGDGYTF
J gene: TRBJ2-2; clone size: -; D gene: -; V gene: TRBV6-5; CDR3 DNA: TGTGCCAGCAGTTACTCGATAGTCGGGGAGCTGTTTTTT; CDR3 protein: CASSYSIVGELFF
J gene: TRBJ2-5; clone size: -; D gene: -; V gene: TRBV9; CDR3 DNA: TGTGCCAGCAGCTTCGCCGCGGGGGCCGGGGGAGAGACCCAGTACTTC; CDR3 protein: CASSFAAGAGGETQYF